Described below is a single T cell receptor beta chain sequence and its context. Unique molecular identifiers were present on the cDNA, and a universal primer site came from template switching. MiXCR, applied by TCRdb to the 5' RACE reads, yields one record per CDR3 protein. The profile shows 570,000 or so distinct CDR3 sequences, more than 9% of them singletons. The data were taken from a study of identical twins. Trimming left V 5 bases short and J 1 base short, with 15 bases between. The CDR3 spans 15 residues. The V gene's germline CDR1 is DFQATT and CDR2 SNEGSKA (reference sequence). These data were also reused for a study on yellow fever vaccine responses in identical twins.

Source material: PBMCs. The chain is built from TRBV20-1 and TRBJ1-5, with D unresolved. This TCR was sampled from a young woman in good health. DNA for the CDR3: TGCAGTGCTGCCTCCGATTTGGGGAGCAATCAGCCCCAGCATTTT. Translated, it gives CSAASDLGSNQPQHF.